The 23 T cell receptor beta chains presented below share a single source sample, sequenced in a study of beta chain features in type 1 diabetes. These receptors lack a known antigen. Study-level points and caveats: There was a moderate but significant shortening of TCRB CDR3s in all four CD4+ subsets of Type 1 diabetes patients.

Expressed TCRB transcripts got sequenced, as all isolated RNA was reverse transcribed. The assay was immunoSEQ multiplex PCR, and TCRdb's table has in-frame clones only and misses some. The sample lists 100,000 to 150,000 clones; roughly 17% were seen once. Input material: central memory CD4+ T cells from blood. The receptors come from a man aged 18-30 years with type 1 diabetes.

This clone has at least ten counts. This chain uses TRBV29-1 with TRBJ1-2, with D perhaps TRBD1 (6 bases). V lost 1 base to trimming and J lost 8 bases, with 14 bases between them. Germline CDR1 SQVTM, CDR2 ANQGSEA. The CDR3 consists of 13 residues. The CDR3: CSVEGSGAEGYTF. CDR3 DNA sequence: TGCAGCGTTGAAGGGTCAGGGGCGGAAGGCTACACCTTC.

J is TRBJ2-7 and V is TRBV30; D may be TRBD2 (6 bases). Per germline, CDR1 GTSNPN and CDR2 SVGIG (reference sequence). The CDR3 is 16 residues long. The V gene lost 5 bases and the J gene lost 1 base, with 21 bases spanning the gap. As DNA, the CDR3 is TGTGCCTGGCGTACCGGGAGACCTAATCGGTCCTACGAGCAGTACTTC. Its translation is CAWRTGRPNRSYEQYF.

This clone showed up many times. The chain carries TRBV5-1 and TRBJ2-5; perhaps D is TRBD1 or TRBD2 (5 bases each). The CDR3 has 14 residues. The V gene lost 4 bases and the J gene lost 5 bases, with 15 bases spanning the gap. Per the germline V gene, CDR1 is SGHRS and CDR2 is YFSETQ. The CDR3 loop reads CASSRRGDRETQYF. The DNA for the CDR3 is TGCGCCAGCAGCCGAAGAGGGGATCGGGAGACCCAGTACTTC.

This clone occurred many times. The sample holds other DNA sequences that translate to the same CDR3. The CDR3 bases are TGCGCCAGCAGCCAAGGGCGAACTAGCGGTCGCTACGAGCAGTACTTC. The encoded protein is CASSQGRTSGRYEQYF. V usage is TRBV4-1 and J usage is TRBJ2-7; 8 bases match TRBD2. CDR3 size: 16 residues. J gave up 3 bases and V 1 base, and 8 bases lay outside the gene matches. In germline, CDR1 is MGHRA, CDR2 YSYEKL.

The chain employs TRBV7-2 and TRBJ2-3; 7 positions match TRBD1. Germline assignment: CDR1 SGHTA and CDR2 FQGNSA. V was pared by 4 bases and J by 0 bases, with 1 base of the junction left unmatched. The CDR3 runs to 14 residues. The CDR3 spells CASSWDRSTDTQYF. The DNA for the CDR3 is TGTGCCAGCAGCTGGGACAGAAGCACAGATACGCAGTATTTT.

The genes are TRBV9 and TRBJ2-7, with TRBD2 matching over 10 bases. This CDR3 has 15 amino acids. J was trimmed by 1 base and V by 3 bases; bases with no gene match: 4. CDR1 and CDR2 from the germline V gene are SGDLS and YYNGEE. CDR3 sequence reads: CASSASGRGSYEQYF. DNA of the CDR3: TGTGCCAGCAGCGCTAGCGGGAGAGGGTCCTACGAGCAGTACTTC.

In its sample, this clone was seen a few times. The chain links TRBV29-1 to TRBJ1-1, with D hard to call. The germline CDR1 and CDR2 sequences are SQVTM and ANQGSEA. This CDR3 has 13 residues. V was cut by 2 bases and J by 1 base, with 8 bases left in between. The CDR3 coding sequence is TGCAGCGTTGAAACTCCTACGAACACTGAAGCTTTCTTT. Its translation: CSVETPTNTEAFF. Together with reference TRBV29-1 and TRBJ1-1, the CDR3 gives the full variable domain: SAVISQKPSRDICQRGTSLTIQCQVDSQVTMMFWYRQQPGQSLTLIATANQGSEATYESGFVIDKFPISRPNLTFSTLTVSNMSPEDSSIYLCSVETPTNTEAFFGQGTRLTVV.

This clone was counted many times. The rearrangement uses TRBV5-1 and TRBJ2-5, with TRBD1 matching 8 bases. The CDR3 is 16 residues long. Germline values: CDR1 SGHRS, CDR2 YFSETQ. The J segment lost 3 bases and the V segment lost 4 bases, leaving 11 bases of the junction unmatched. The CDR3 nucleotides are TGCGCCAGCAGCCTCCTTCCCCAGGGGGCGAAAGAGACCCAGTACTTC. Translation: CASSLLPQGAKETQYF.

In this sample, this clone turned up a few times. Since a far larger clone is one base different, this is likely a read error. This chain uses TRBV4-3 with TRBJ1-1; D gene unclear. CDR3 length: 13 residues. In germline, CDR1 is LGHNA, CDR2 YSLEER. The CDR3 loop reads CAISQVRYTEAFF. The DNA for the CDR3 is TGCGCCATCAGCCAAGTTAGGTACACTGAAGCTTTCTTT.

The V and J genes are TRBV2 and TRBJ2-3, with D tentatively TRBD1 (5 bases). Trimming took off 5 bases at V and 5 bases at J, with 14 bases between the two ends. In germline, CDR1 is SNHLY, CDR2 FYNNEI. The CDR3 is 14 amino acids. DNA for the CDR3: TGTGCCAGCAGTTCGCAGGGCCCACAAGATACGCAGTATTTT. The encoded protein is CASSSQGPQDTQYF.

The gene calls are TRBV7-2 and TRBJ2-3; tentative D call: TRBD1 (6 bases). CDR3 length: 15 residues. The germline V gene has CDR1 SGHTA and CDR2 FQGNSA. Trimming took 5 bases from V and 3 from J, leaving 15 bases between them. DNA of the CDR3: TGTGCCAGCAGCACCACGTTCGGGACAACAGATACGCAGTATTTT. Protein sequence: CASSTTFGTTDTQYF.

The chain combines TRBV7-9 with TRBJ2-1; D possibly corresponds to TRBD1 (5 bases). CDR3 length: 17 residues. Germline CDR1 reads SEHNR; CDR2 reads FQNEAQ (reference sequence). Trimming removed 7 bases at V and 3 bases at J, with 22 bases between. CDR3 in amino acids: CASNYSPRGRDYNEQFF. The CDR3, as DNA: TGTGCCAGCAACTATTCCCCAAGGGGAAGAGACTACAATGAGCAGTTCTTC.

This clone was observed a handful of times. J is TRBJ2-1 and V is TRBV2, with D hard to call. Germline values: CDR1 SNHLY, CDR2 FYNNEI. V lost 5 bases and J lost 0, with 14 bases in between. The CDR3 runs 16 residues. The CDR3 reads CASSKDGMSSYNEQFF. As DNA, the CDR3 is TGTGCCAGCAGTAAGGATGGAATGAGCTCCTACAATGAGCAGTTCTTC.

As for this clone: The same CDR3 can be traced to other DNA sequences in this sample. The CDR3 DNA sequence: TGTGCCTGGAGTGTACGCGGGGGCGAGACCCAGTACTTC. Its protein product is CAWSVRGGETQYF. V is TRBV30 and J is TRBJ2-5, with D maybe TRBD2 (7 bases). This CDR3 has 13 residues. Germline-derived CDR1 and CDR2 are GTSNPN and SVGIG (reference sequence). The ends were cut back, 0 bases at V and 5 bases at J, with 10 bases in the middle.

This clone was observed many times. This chain joins TRBV11-2 and TRBJ2-7; 7 positions agree with TRBD2. CDR1 and CDR2 (germline): SGHAT, FQNNGV. After removal of 1 base from V and 2 bases from J, the junction contained 8 bases not matched to a gene. CDR3 length equals 16 residues. In nucleotides, the CDR3 is TGTGCCAGCAGCTTAGTGGGCGGGAGCACCACCTACGAGCAGTACTTC. As protein: CASSLVGGSTTYEQYF.

With respect to this clone: An end of the junction does not agree with germline; a read error may underlie this. The chain recombines TRBV30 with TRBJ1-3; 10 nucleotides match TRBD1. Germline values: CDR1 GTSNPN, CDR2 SVGIG (reference sequence). The CDR3 has 14 residues. CDR3 nucleotides: TGTGCCTGGAGTACCCGGACAGGGGGAACCACCATATATTTT. Amino acids: CAWSTRTGGTTIYF.

The rearrangement joins TRBV18 to TRBJ1-1, with 7 bases matching TRBD1. The CDR3 contains 20 residues. Germline V CDR1 and CDR2: KGHSH, LQKENI. J was trimmed by 4 bases and V by 4 bases; bases with no gene match: 24. CDR3 protein: CASSLLTPLGQVEMGTEAFF. As DNA, the CDR3 is TGTGCCAGCTCACTTCTCACTCCTCTCGGACAGGTGGAGATGGGCACTGAAGCTTTCTTT.

The J gene is TRBJ2-7, the V gene TRBV30, with unresolved D. The CDR3 covers 12 residues. Trimming removed 0 bases at V and 3 bases at J, with 6 bases between. CDR1 and CDR2 from the germline V gene are GTSNPN and SVGIG (reference sequence). The CDR3 loop is CAWSVRGYEQYF. The CDR3 DNA sequence: TGTGCCTGGAGTGTAAGAGGCTACGAGCAGTACTTC.

The chain links TRBV30 to TRBJ1-4; TRBD1 aligns across 10 bases. CDR1 and CDR2 from the germline V gene are GTSNPN and SVGIG (reference sequence). The CDR3 covers 14 residues. After removal of 3 bases from V and 8 bases from J, the junction contained 6 bases not matched to a gene. CDR3 nucleotides: TGTGCCTGGAGCCCCGGACAGGGGGACGAAAAACTGTTTTTT. As protein: CAWSPGQGDEKLFF.

This clone was found a few times. V gene TRBV4-1 combines with J gene TRBJ1-6; D perhaps matches TRBD1 (6 bases). The V end was cut by 0 bases, the J end by 10 bases, with 19 bases between. CDR1 is MGHRA, CDR2 YSYEKL, per germline. The CDR3 length is 17 residues. The CDR3 is CASSQELVGAGGSPLHF. In DNA form, the CDR3 reads TGCGCCAGCAGCCAAGAACTCGTGGGGGCCGGTGGATCACCCCTCCACTTT.

This chain connects TRBV7-2 to TRBJ2-1; 7 bases fit TRBD2. Germline assignment: CDR1 SGHTA and CDR2 FQGNSA. With V trimmed by 4 bases and J by 4 bases, 10 bases remained unmatched. The CDR3 sequence is 16 residues long. As DNA, the CDR3 is TGTGCCAGCAGCTCCTCCCCCGGACTAGGATACAATGAGCAGTTCTTC. This gives the protein CASSSSPGLGYNEQFF.

The chain carries TRBV7-2 and TRBJ2-1; no definite D call. The CDR3 is 13 residues long. Germline V gene data show CDR1 as SGHTA and CDR2 as FQGNSA. The V end was cut by 5 bases, the J end by 6 bases, with 11 bases between. The CDR3 region has the DNA TGTGCCAGCAGCCCTTCACTACCCAATGAGCAGTTCTTC. Its translation: CASSPSLPNEQFF.

This clone was found a few times. The chain joins TRBV27 to TRBJ2-7; the match to TRBD1 covers 7 bases. CDR1 and CDR2 from the germline V gene are MNHEY and SMNVEV (reference sequence). After removal of 3 bases from V and 2 bases from J, the junction contained 7 bases not matched to a gene. The CDR3 length is 15 residues. The CDR3 here is CASSFPDRATYEQYF. DNA for the CDR3: TGTGCCAGCAGTTTCCCTGACAGGGCGACCTACGAGCAGTACTTC.